The clone carrying this T cell receptor beta chain came up many times. Its antigen remains unknown. Via MiXCR, TCRdb re-called the PCR reads, giving one row per CDR3 protein. The sample has some 100,000 distinct CDR3 sequences, roughly 34% seen once. This record belongs to a study of molecular identifiers for immune sequencing clone quantification. The overall study: Split five ways in replicates, RNA from roughly 20,000 or 100,000 naive CD8 cells had four portions sequenced. Study observations and caveats: Clones above 20 RNA copies contained over 98% of effector molecules but under 1% of naive ones.

Germline CDR1 is MNHEY and CDR2 is SMNVEV (reference sequence). V was pared by 5 bases and J by 7 bases, with 15 bases between. The CDR3 consists of 14 residues. This clonotype originated in a human donor in good health. Some libraries in this study had Jurkat cell RNA spiked in. The specimen was naive CD8+ T cells from blood, with Jurkat cell RNA spiked in. The subset denotes: FACS-sorted CD8+CD4-CCR7+CD45RA+ naive T cells. The chain recombines TRBV27 with TRBJ1-5; possible D gene TRBD1, 6 bases. The CDR3 region is CASSHSTGSQPQHF. The CDR3 region has the DNA TGTGCCAGCAGTCACTCGACAGGATCGCAGCCCCAGCATTTT.